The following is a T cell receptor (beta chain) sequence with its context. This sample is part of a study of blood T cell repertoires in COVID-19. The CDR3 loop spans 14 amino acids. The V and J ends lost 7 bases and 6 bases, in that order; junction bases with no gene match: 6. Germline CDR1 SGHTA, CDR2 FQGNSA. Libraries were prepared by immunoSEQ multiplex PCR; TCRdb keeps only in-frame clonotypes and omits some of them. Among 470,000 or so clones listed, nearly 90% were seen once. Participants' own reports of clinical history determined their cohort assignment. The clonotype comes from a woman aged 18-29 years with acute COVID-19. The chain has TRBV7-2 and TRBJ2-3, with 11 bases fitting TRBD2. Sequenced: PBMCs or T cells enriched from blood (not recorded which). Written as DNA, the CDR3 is TGTGCCAGCACCCCGGGACTAGCGGCGGATACGCAGTATTTT. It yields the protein CASTPGLAADTQYF.